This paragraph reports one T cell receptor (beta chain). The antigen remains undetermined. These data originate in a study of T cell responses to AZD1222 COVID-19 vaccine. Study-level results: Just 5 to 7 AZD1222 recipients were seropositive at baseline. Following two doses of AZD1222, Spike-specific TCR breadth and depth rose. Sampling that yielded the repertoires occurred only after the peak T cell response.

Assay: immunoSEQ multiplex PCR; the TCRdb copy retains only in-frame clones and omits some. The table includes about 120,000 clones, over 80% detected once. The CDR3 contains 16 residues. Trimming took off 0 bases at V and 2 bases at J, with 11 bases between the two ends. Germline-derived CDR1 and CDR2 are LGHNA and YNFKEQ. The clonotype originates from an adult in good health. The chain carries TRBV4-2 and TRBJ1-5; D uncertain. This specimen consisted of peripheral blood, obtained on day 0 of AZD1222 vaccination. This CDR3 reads CASSQEAARGNQPQHF. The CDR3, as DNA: TGTGCCAGCAGCCAAGAGGCAGCCCGAGGCAATCAGCCCCAGCATTTT.